This TCR beta chain was obtained from a study of a mutant IDH1 vaccine in newly diagnosed glioma. For the study at large: Patients came in for eight vaccinations, in weeks 1, 3, 5, 7, 11, 15, 19 and 23. Averaging approximately 40 years of age, treated patients were 62.5% male and around 38% female. Once 4-6 weeks had passed after radiotherapy alone, vaccination started, or it started with temozolomide cycles.

Generated by immunoSEQ multiplex PCR, the TCRdb table keeps only in-frame clones and is missing some. The sample has about 54,000 clones; about 86% are singletons. Time point of the sample: week 5, during vaccination. It was 300 ug of mutant IDH1 20-mer peptide that made up each vaccine dose, given with topical imiquimod. A remark on this clone: Its antigen is unidentified.

This TCR came from a young man with glioma. Specimen: PBMCs, collected from a glioma patient whose treatment included an IDH1 peptide vaccine.

CDR3 coding DNA: TGTGCCAGCAGTAGGACAGGGAATTTTGGCTACACCTTC. Protein sequence: CASSRTGNFGYTF. This chain uses TRBV28 with TRBJ1-2; 8 nucleotides agree with TRBD1. Germline CDR1 reads MDHEN; CDR2 reads SYDVKM. The V and J ends lost 5 bases and 7 bases, in that order; junction bases with no gene match: 6. The CDR3 contains 13 residues.